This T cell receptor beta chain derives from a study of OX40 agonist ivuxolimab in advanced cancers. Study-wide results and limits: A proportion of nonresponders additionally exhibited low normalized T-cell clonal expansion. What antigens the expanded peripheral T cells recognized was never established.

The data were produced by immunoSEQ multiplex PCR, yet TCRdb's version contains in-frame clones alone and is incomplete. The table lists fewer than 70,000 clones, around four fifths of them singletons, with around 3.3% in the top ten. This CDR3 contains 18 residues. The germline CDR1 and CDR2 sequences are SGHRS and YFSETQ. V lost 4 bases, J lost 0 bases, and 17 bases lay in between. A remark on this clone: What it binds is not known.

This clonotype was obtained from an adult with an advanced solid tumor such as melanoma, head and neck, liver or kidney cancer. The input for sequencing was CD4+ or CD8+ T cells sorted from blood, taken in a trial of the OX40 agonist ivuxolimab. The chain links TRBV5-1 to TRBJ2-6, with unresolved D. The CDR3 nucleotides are TGCGCCAGCAGCCTAACACCTGACGGCCACTCTGGGGCCAACGTCCTGACTTTC. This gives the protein CASSLTPDGHSGANVLTF.